A selection of T cell receptor beta chains follows, all from one sample in a study of T-cell memory formation after mild COVID-19. Each CDR3 protein gets one entry after TCRdb re-called the 5' RACE reads with MiXCR. The sample records under 600,000 distinct CDR3 sequences, approximately 21% being singletons. Sequencing was performed on PBMCs or a T cell subset sorted from them (not recorded which). Receptors were obtained from an adult woman who had mild COVID-19 (a few samples of this study predate the infection). Cell type and time point are not known. Both conserved end residues are part of each CDR3. A D gene is named only where the DNA matches it firmly. Not every row has a clone size; where given, it reads once, few, many or a size class.

j_call clone_size v_call d_call cdr3_nt cdr3_aa
TRBJ2-1 few TRBV18 . TGTGCCAGCTCACCACCGGCAGGGGGGGATGAGCAGTTCTTC CASSPPAGGDEQFF
TRBJ2-7 . TRBV19 . TGTGCCAGTAGTGACCCGGGACAAAACTACGAGCAGTACTTC CASSDPGQNYEQYF
TRBJ2-5 . TRBV9 TRBD2 TGTGCCAGCAGCGTAGCTCGGACTAGCGGGGCCCATGTTACCCAGTACTTC CASSVARTSGAHVTQYF
TRBJ1-1 . TRBV5-1 . TGCGCCAGCAGCTTGGACAGGGCGGACACTGAAGCTTTCTTT CASSLDRADTEAFF
TRBJ1-1 . TRBV29-1 . TGCAGCGTTGTGCGTTTTGGGGGGCGTGCTAACACTGAAGCTTTCTTT CSVVRFGGRANTEAFF
TRBJ2-1 . TRBV20-1 TRBD2 TGCAGTGCTAGGAAGGTAGCGGGAGCTTCCTACAATGAGCAGTTCTTC CSARKVAGASYNEQFF
TRBJ1-5 . TRBV20-1 . TGCAGTGCTAGACGGGGGGCTTACAATCAGCCCCAGCATTTT CSARRGAYNQPQHF
TRBJ1-1 few TRBV5-1 . TGCGCCAGCAGCTTGGAAGTCGCCAGGAGGGACACTGAAGCTTTCTTT CASSLEVARRDTEAFF
TRBJ2-5 . TRBV18 TRBD1 TGTGCCAGCTCACCCGGACAGGGGAGGCAGACCCAGTACTTC CASSPGQGRQTQYF
TRBJ2-5 . TRBV24-1 . TGTGCCACCACATCGGGGGTTGGTGGAGAGACCCAGTACTTC CATTSGVGGETQYF
TRBJ2-5 few TRBV7-9 . TGTGCCAGCAGCTTAATTTCACTGTGGCGGGACCAAGAGACCCAGTACTTC CASSLISLWRDQETQYF
TRBJ2-7 many TRBV7-8 . TGTGCCAGCAGCTCGACACGCTACGAGCAGTACTTC CASSSTRYEQYF
TRBJ1-1 few TRBV5-1 . TGCGCCAGCCGCTCGGAAGGGAACACTGAAGCTTTCTTT CASRSEGNTEAFF
TRBJ2-1 . TRBV24-1 TRBD1 TGTGCCACCAGTGATTTTGACAGGGGGGCCTACAATGAGCAGTTCTTC CATSDFDRGAYNEQFF
TRBJ2-7 . TRBV30 TRBD2 TGTGCCTGGAGTACGGGAGGGCCGAGCTACGAGCAGTACTTC CAWSTGGPSYEQYF
TRBJ2-6 . TRBV19 . TGTGCCAGTAGGTCCCAAGCAACCTCTGGGGCCAACGTCCTGACTTTC CASRSQATSGANVLTF
TRBJ2-7 . TRBV12-3/TRBV12-4 TRBD1 TGTGCCAGCAGCTACAGGGGGCATCTAATAGAGCAGTACTTC CASSYRGHLIEQYF
TRBJ2-2 few TRBV30 TRBD2 TGTGCCTGGAGCGCTCTAGCGGGGACCGGGGAGCTGTTTTTT CAWSALAGTGELFF
TRBJ2-7 . TRBV4-1 TRBD2 TGCGCCAGCAGCCAAGATGGCGGCGGGGGTATCTCCTACGAGCAGTACTTC CASSQDGGGGISYEQYF
TRBJ2-7 . TRBV29-1 TRBD2 TGCAGCGTCGTCCCCGGGACTAGCGGATCCTACGAGCAGTACTTC CSVVPGTSGSYEQYF
TRBJ2-5 few TRBV18 TRBD2 TGTGCCAGCTCACTAACGACTAGCCCGCAAGAGACCCAGTACTTC CASSLTTSPQETQYF
TRBJ2-3 once TRBV9 . TGTGCCAGCAGCGTAGTAGGGAGGAATGCAGATACGCAGTATTTT CASSVVGRNADTQYF
TRBJ2-7 few TRBV7-9 . TGTGCCAGCAGCTCCCTAACACCCGGAGCTTCCTACGAGCAGTACTTC CASSSLTPGASYEQYF
TRBJ2-3 few TRBV12-3/TRBV12-4 . TGTGCCAGCAGTTCCGCGGGCCCGGGGGCAGATACGCAGTATTTT CASSSAGPGADTQYF
TRBJ1-2 few TRBV14 . TGTGCCAGCAGCCGGACTGGGGCCAGGGCATCGGATGGCTACACCTTC CASSRTGARASDGYTF
TRBJ2-2 . TRBV12-3/TRBV12-4 TRBD2 TGTGCCAGCAGATTTAGCGGGGGGGCCGTCACCGGGGAGCTGTTTTTT CASRFSGGAVTGELFF
TRBJ2-4 few TRBV7-9 TRBD1 TGTGCCAGCAGCCCCGGGACAGTAGCCAAAAACATTCAGTACTTC CASSPGTVAKNIQYF
TRBJ2-7 few TRBV5-1 . TGCGCCAGCAGCTTGGGGGCGGGACACCTTACGTACGAGCAGTACTTC CASSLGAGHLTYEQYF
TRBJ1-1 . TRBV6-6 TRBD1 TGTGCCACAGGGGGAACTGAAGCTTTCTTT CATGGTEAFF
TRBJ2-3 many TRBV11-2 TRBD2 TGTGCCAGCAGCCGGGTGGCTAGCGGGTCCGATACGCAGTATTTT CASSRVASGSDTQYF
TRBJ1-2 few TRBV7-8 TRBD1 TGTGCCAGCAGCCCCAGGGGGGGTACTAACTATGGCTACACCTTC CASSPRGGTNYGYTF
TRBJ2-7 . TRBV7-6 TRBD1 TGTGCCAGCAGCTTATCCGGGACAGTGGGCGACGAGCAGTACTTC CASSLSGTVGDEQYF
TRBJ2-4 . TRBV16 . TGTGCCAGCAGCCGAACTACAGGGAAAAACATTCAGTACTTC CASSRTTGKNIQYF
TRBJ1-3 . TRBV7-6 . TGTGCCAGCAGCTTCGGCCAGCTTGGAAACACCATATATTTT CASSFGQLGNTIYF
TRBJ2-3 . TRBV10-3 . TGTGCCATGGGACCTTCAGGAGGTACGCAGTATTTT CAMGPSGGTQYF
TRBJ2-3 . TRBV11-2 . TGTGCCAGCAACCCCAATTCCAGACCCACAGATACGCAGTATTTT CASNPNSRPTDTQYF
TRBJ1-2 . TRBV7-9 TRBD1 TGTGCCAGCAGTCCGACAGGGGCCTATGGCTACACCTTC CASSPTGAYGYTF
TRBJ1-2 few TRBV20-1 . TGCAGTGCTTTGACAGACTATGGCTACACCTTC CSALTDYGYTF
TRBJ2-5 many TRBV7-9 . TGTGCCAGCAGCCTTAGTGGAGAGACCCAGTACTTC CASSLSGETQYF
TRBJ2-1 . TRBV11-3 . TGTGCCAGCCACGCGAGAGATTACGGAGGCAATGAGCAGTTCTTC CASHARDYGGNEQFF
TRBJ2-2 . TRBV5-1 TRBD1 TGCGCCAGCAGCTTGCAGGGGGCTATATTGGACACCGGGGAGCTGTTTTTT CASSLQGAILDTGELFF
TRBJ2-7 few TRBV7-6 TRBD1 TGTGCCAGCAGCCAGAACCGGGACAGGGTACACGAGCAGTACTTC CASSQNRDRVHEQYF
TRBJ1-1 . TRBV5-1 . TGCGCCAGCAGCCCATCGGCGGGGGGAAGCACTGAAGCTTTCTTT CASSPSAGGSTEAFF
TRBJ1-1 many TRBV12-3/TRBV12-4 TRBD1 TGCGCCAGCAGCTGGACAGGGAACACTGAAGCTTTCTTT CASSWTGNTEAFF
TRBJ2-7 . TRBV7-6 . TGTGCCAGCAGCCCGAGGTACCGTAACCTCTCCTACGAGCAGTACTTC CASSPRYRNLSYEQYF
TRBJ2-6 few TRBV7-3 . TGTGCCAGCAGCCGCCTAGGGGGAAGATCTGGGGCCAACGTCCTGACTTTC CASSRLGGRSGANVLTF
TRBJ2-3 . TRBV24-1 . TGTGCCACCATGAAGCAGGGCACAGATACGCAGTATTTT CATMKQGTDTQYF
TRBJ1-4 few TRBV6-5 . TGTGCCAGCAGTTACTCAGGGGCGCACGAAAAACTGTTTTTT CASSYSGAHEKLFF
TRBJ2-1 . TRBV19 . TGTGCCAGTAGTGCCCCCGGGTACCAGCAGTTCTTC CASSAPGYQQFF
TRBJ1-5 few TRBV7-2 . TGTGCCAGCAGCTTCGCGGGGATTAGCAATCAGCCCCAGCATTTT CASSFAGISNQPQHF
TRBJ2-3 . TRBV5-1 TRBD2 TGCGCCAGCAGCTTAGGGACTAGCGGGAGCCCAGATACGCAGTATTTT CASSLGTSGSPDTQYF
TRBJ2-3 once TRBV6-1 . TGTGCCAGCAGTGAAGGTGCTCTAACAGATACGCAGTATTTT CASSEGALTDTQYF
TRBJ2-1 . TRBV15 TRBD2 TGTGCCACCAGCAGAGCCGGACTAGCGGAGGAGAATGAGCAGTTCTTC CATSRAGLAEENEQFF
TRBJ2-5 . TRBV7-2 TRBD1 TGTGCCAGCAGCTTAGCGACAGGGCTGGAGACCCAGTACTTC CASSLATGLETQYF
TRBJ1-2 . TRBV7-9 . TGTGCCAGCAGCATAAGGACTGGGGCTAACTATGGCTACACCTTC CASSIRTGANYGYTF
TRBJ2-2 . TRBV7-3 . TGTGCCAGCAGCCTAAAGGCAGGGGCCAACACCGGGGAGCTGTTTTTT CASSLKAGANTGELFF
TRBJ2-1 . TRBV15 . TGTGCCACCAGCAGAGATATGAATGAGCAGTTCTTC CATSRDMNEQFF
TRBJ2-7 many TRBV3-1 TRBD1 TGTGCCAGCAGCGCCGGGACAGCATCCTACGAGCAGTACTTC CASSAGTASYEQYF
TRBJ1-2 . TRBV7-8 TRBD1 TGTGCCAGCAGCTCCCGACAGGGGCTAAACTATGGCTACACCTTC CASSSRQGLNYGYTF
TRBJ1-3 many TRBV5-6 . TGTGCCAGCAGCCTAGGAGGAGGAAACACCATATATTTT CASSLGGGNTIYF